This TCR beta chain appears in the sequencing data of a study of response to subunit inactivated influenza vaccine. This clonotype was detected a few times. What it binds is unknown. Study conclusions and caveats: New T cells are recruited in small numbers by each seasonal influenza vaccination, according to the authors' suggestion.

This CDR3 has 16 amino acids. Germline-derived CDR1 and CDR2 are LGHNA and YSLEER. V lost 0 bases and J lost 0, with 9 bases in between. A single record per CDR3 protein comes from TCRdb applying MiXCR to the RT-PCR reads. Of about 830,000 distinct CDR3 sequences listed, about 18% are singletons. The material sequenced was PBMCs from blood, taken 4 to 6 days after vaccination. The chain combines TRBV4-3 with TRBJ2-1; D call uncertain. The receptor's source is a man aged 50-59 years who received an inactivated influenza vaccine. CDR3: CASSQDRESSYNEQFF. CDR3 DNA: TGCGCCAGCAGCCAAGATCGTGAGAGCTCCTACAATGAGCAGTTCTTC.